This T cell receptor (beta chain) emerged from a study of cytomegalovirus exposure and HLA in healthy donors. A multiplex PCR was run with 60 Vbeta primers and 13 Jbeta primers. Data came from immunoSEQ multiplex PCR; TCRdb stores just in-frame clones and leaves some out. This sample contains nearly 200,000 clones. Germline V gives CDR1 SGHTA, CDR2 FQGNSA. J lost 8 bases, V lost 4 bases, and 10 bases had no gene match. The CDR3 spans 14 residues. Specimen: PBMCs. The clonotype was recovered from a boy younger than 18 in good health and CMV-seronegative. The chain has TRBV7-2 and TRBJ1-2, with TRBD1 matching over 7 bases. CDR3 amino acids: CASSSQRGRGGYTF. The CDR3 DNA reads TGTGCCAGCAGCTCCCAGAGGGGGCGCGGCGGCTACACCTTC. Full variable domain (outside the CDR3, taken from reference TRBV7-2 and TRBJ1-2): GAGVSQSPSNKVTEKGKDVELRCDPISGHTALYWYRQSLGQGLEFLIYFQGNSAPDKSGLPSDRFSAERTGGSVSTLTIQRTQQEDSAVYLCASSSQRGRGGYTFGSGTRLTVV.